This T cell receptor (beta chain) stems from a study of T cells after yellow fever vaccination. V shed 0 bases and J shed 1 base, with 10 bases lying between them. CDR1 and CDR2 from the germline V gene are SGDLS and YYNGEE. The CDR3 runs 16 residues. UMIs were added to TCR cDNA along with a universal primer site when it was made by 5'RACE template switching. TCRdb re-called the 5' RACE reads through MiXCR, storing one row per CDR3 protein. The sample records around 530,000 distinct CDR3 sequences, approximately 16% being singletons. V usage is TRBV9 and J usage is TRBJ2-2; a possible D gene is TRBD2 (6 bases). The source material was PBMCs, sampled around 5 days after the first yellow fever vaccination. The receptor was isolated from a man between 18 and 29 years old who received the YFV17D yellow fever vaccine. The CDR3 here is CASSVAWGENTGELFF. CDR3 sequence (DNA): TGTGCCAGCAGCGTAGCCTGGGGGGAGAACACCGGGGAGCTGTTTTTT.